This T cell receptor (beta chain) was recorded in a study of blood T cell repertoires in COVID-19. Overall study context: Samples representing acute and convalescent COVID-19 were sourced from the United States, Italy and Spain.

This CDR3 is built from 15 residues. Germline-derived CDR1 and CDR2 are LNHDA and SQIVND (reference sequence). V shed 6 bases and J 8 bases; nucleotides not matched to a gene: 15. This clone turned up a few times. Ages ranged from roughly 18 to 95 years, with residence in about 24 US areas. Assay used: immunoSEQ multiplex PCR; TCRdb lists only in-frame clones, some missing. The sample has approximately 250,000 clones, more than 80% seen once. The source material was PBMCs or T cells enriched from blood (not recorded which). The chain is built from TRBV19 and TRBJ2-7; 8 bases align to TRBD2. The source of this sequence is a woman in her twenties or thirties with acute COVID-19. The CDR3 sequence: CASSTTSANLEKQYF. DNA for the CDR3: TGTGCCAGTAGCACGACTAGCGCTAACTTGGAAAAGCAGTACTTC.